This T cell receptor (beta chain) was observed in a study of a mutant IDH1 vaccine in newly diagnosed glioma. For the study at large: Either 4-6 weeks after radiotherapy alone or alongside temozolomide, vaccination was begun. Of treated patients, roughly 62% were men and roughly 40% women, averaging roughly 37 years. Before enrollment, the patients had been treated with radiotherapy alone, temozolomide alone, or both together. Most of them had received both. Study-wide results and limits: Vaccination induced immune responses in 93.3% of patients.

This clone was counted only a few times. The antigen is undetermined. Indicated time point: week 23, last vaccination. With topical imiquimod, each dose of the vaccine consisted of 300 ug of mutant IDH1 20-mer peptide. Germline V lookup: CDR1 ENHRY, CDR2 SYGVKD. The CDR3 extends over 14 amino acids. Trimming pared 0 bases from V and 6 bases from J, leaving 11 bases between. The assay was immunoSEQ multiplex PCR, and TCRdb's table has in-frame clones only and misses some. The sample lists about 65,000 clones, about 85% occurring once. The V call is TRBV10-3, the J call TRBJ1-1, with no clear D. This receptor was obtained from a man in his thirties or forties with glioma. The sequences come from PBMCs, collected from a glioma patient whose treatment included an IDH1 peptide vaccine. CDR3 protein: CAISESSLVAEAFF. For the CDR3, the DNA is TGTGCCATCAGTGAGTCAAGTCTTGTGGCTGAAGCTTTCTTT.